A single sample gave rise to the 27 T cell receptor beta chains below, sequenced in a study of blood T cell repertoires in COVID-19. Sequencing was performed with immunoSEQ multiplex PCR; in TCRdb, only in-frame clones are kept and a portion is missing. The table includes under 250,000 clones, approximately 80% detected once. Source material: peripheral blood. These TCRs come from a man over 45 with active or convalescent COVID-19.

The CDR3 sequence: CASSLAQGPLYGYTF. The CDR3 DNA reads TGTGCCAGCAGCTTAGCCCAGGGGCCTCTCTATGGCTACACCTTC. The rearrangement joins TRBV7-2 to TRBJ1-2, with D perhaps matching TRBD1 (6 bases). The CDR3 contains 15 residues. Germline CDR1 is SGHTA and CDR2 is FQGNSA. V was trimmed by 0 bases and J by 4 bases, leaving 12 bases between them.

This chain links TRBV5-5 with TRBJ1-1; D is undetermined. The length of the CDR3 is 13 residues. V was pared by 0 bases and J by 5 bases, with 8 bases between. Germline lookup yields CDR1 SGHKS and CDR2 YYEKEE (reference sequence). The CDR3 sequence: CASSLGAGTEAFF. CDR3 nucleotides: TGTGCCAGCAGCTTGGGGGCGGGAACTGAAGCTTTCTTT.

V gene TRBV9 combines with J gene TRBJ2-3; D might be TRBD2 (5 bases). Germline V gene lookup returns CDR1 SGDLS and CDR2 YYNGEE. The CDR3 runs 17 residues. The ends were cut back, 0 bases at V and 6 bases at J, with 20 bases in the middle. CDR3 sequence (DNA): TGTGCCAGCAGCGTAGGTCCCGGGAATTTTTGGGCCGATACGCAGTATTTT. It codes for CASSVGPGNFWADTQYF.

This chain links TRBV27 with TRBJ2-5, with 8 bases fitting TRBD2. CDR1 MNHEY and CDR2 SMNVEV come from the germline V gene (reference sequence). The CDR3 loop spans 17 amino acids. With V trimmed by 4 bases and J by 0 bases, 10 bases remained unmatched. CDR3 in DNA: TGTGCCAGCAGTTATCGCCCAACTAGCGGATACCAAGAGACCCAGTACTTC. Translation: CASSYRPTSGYQETQYF.

V gene TRBV18 combines with J gene TRBJ2-6; weak D call: TRBD1 (5 bases). The CDR3 covers 16 residues. Per germline, CDR1 KGHSH and CDR2 LQKENI. V lost 3 bases to trimming and J lost 0 bases, with 9 bases between them. CDR3 sequence: CASSPPGLSGANVLTF. CDR3 DNA: TGTGCCAGCTCACCCCCAGGGCTCTCTGGGGCCAACGTCCTGACTTTC.

Comment on this clone: One junction end disagrees with the germline gene, perhaps due to a read error. The V call is TRBV2, the J call TRBJ2-1; D gene ambiguous. From germline, CDR1 is SNHLY and CDR2 FYNNEI. The CDR3 is 10 residues long. CDR3 sequence: CASKYIEQFF. CDR3 nucleotide sequence: TGTGCCAGCAAGTACATTGAGCAGTTCTTC.

This sequence joins TRBV13 and TRBJ2-1; TRBD2 matches 9 bases. The CDR3 is 14 amino acids. V shed 5 bases and J 6 bases; nucleotides not matched to a gene: 5. The germline V gene has CDR1 PRHDT and CDR2 FYEKMQ (reference sequence). The DNA of the CDR3 is TGTGCCAGCAGCCCGGGACTAGCAGCCAATGAGCAGTTCTTC. Translated, it gives CASSPGLAANEQFF.

The chain is built from TRBV5-1 and TRBJ1-4; 9 bases match TRBD1. CDR1 SGHRS and CDR2 YFSETQ come from the germline V gene. V lost 4 bases to trimming and J lost 7 bases; unmatched junction nucleotides: 5. The CDR3 loop spans 14 amino acids. Here the CDR3 reads CASSVGTGFEKLFF. The DNA for the CDR3 is TGCGCCAGCAGCGTCGGGACAGGGTTTGAAAAACTGTTTTTT.

V gene TRBV5-6 combines with J gene TRBJ2-3, with 11 bases lining up with TRBD2. Germline V gene sequence: CDR1 SGHDT, CDR2 YYEEEE. V gave up 0 bases and J gave up 11 bases; unmatched junction bases: 11. The length of the CDR3 is 16 residues. The CDR3 protein is CASSLASSGGKGGQYF. DNA of the CDR3: TGTGCCAGCAGCTTGGCGTCTAGCGGGGGGAAGGGAGGGCAGTATTTT. The complete variable domain, with remaining parts taken from reference TRBV5-6 and TRBJ2-3, reads DAGVTQSPTHLIKTRGQQVTLRCSPKSGHDTVSWYQQALGQGPQFIFQYYEEEERQRGNFPDRFSGHQFPNYSSELNVNALLLGDSALYLCASSLASSGGKGGQYFGPGTRLTVL.

This sequence joins TRBV13 and TRBJ2-3; D might be TRBD1 (6 bases). The V gene lost 5 bases and the J gene lost 2 bases, with 14 bases spanning the gap. Germline values: CDR1 PRHDT, CDR2 FYEKMQ (reference sequence). The CDR3 sequence is 15 residues long. The CDR3 reads CASSHQGHNTDTQYF. The CDR3 nucleotides are TGTGCCAGCAGCCACCAGGGGCATAACACAGATACGCAGTATTTT.

The rearrangement links TRBV7-9 to TRBJ1-4; unclear D gene. V was clipped by 2 bases and J by 7 bases, with 5 bases between them. CDR1 and CDR2 from the germline V gene are SEHNR and FQNEAQ (reference sequence). The CDR3 has 12 residues. The CDR3 loop reads CASSLYGEKLFF. CDR3 nucleotides: TGTGCCAGCAGCTTATACGGTGAAAAACTGTTTTTT.

The chain links TRBV6-2 or TRBV6-3 to TRBJ1-5, with D tentatively TRBD1 (6 bases). Germline-derived CDR1 and CDR2 are MNHEY and SVGEGT. There are 14 residues in the CDR3. V was trimmed by 6 bases and J by 3 bases, leaving 12 bases between them. The CDR3 nucleotides read TGTGCCAGCAGCTATGACAGGTACAATCAGCCCCAGCATTTT. Translated, it gives CASSYDRYNQPQHF.

The chain links TRBV28 to TRBJ2-2; D unresolved. The germline V gene encodes CDR1 MDHEN and CDR2 SYDVKM. V was trimmed by 1 base and J by 4 bases, leaving 7 bases between them. This CDR3 is 14 amino acids long. The DNA for the CDR3 is TGTGCCAGCAGTTTATCTTACGGCACCGGGGAGCTGTTTTTT. It translates to CASSLSYGTGELFF. Full variable domain (outside the CDR3, taken from reference TRBV28 and TRBJ2-2): DVKVTQSSRYLVKRTGEKVFLECVQDMDHENMFWYRQDPGLGLRLIYFSYDVKMKEKGDIPEGYSVSREKKERFSLILESASTNQTSMYLCASSLSYGTGELFFGEGSRLTVL.

The V gene is TRBV5-1, the J gene TRBJ2-1, with TRBD2 identical over 10 bases. After removal of 3 bases from V and 3 bases from J, the junction contained 3 bases not matched to a gene. This CDR3 contains 15 residues. The V gene's germline CDR1 is SGHRS and CDR2 YFSETQ. The chain's CDR3 is CASSWTSGLYNEQFF. The DNA of the CDR3 is TGCGCCAGCAGCTGGACTAGCGGCCTCTACAATGAGCAGTTCTTC.

V gene TRBV14 combines with J gene TRBJ2-3; possibly TRBD1 for D (5 bases). The ends were cut back, 4 bases at V and 3 bases at J, with 8 bases in the middle. The CDR3 has 13 amino acids. Germline V gives CDR1 SGHDN, CDR2 FVKESK. CDR3: CASSLRVTDTQYF. In DNA form, the CDR3 reads TGTGCCAGCAGCCTCAGGGTGACAGATACGCAGTATTTT.

This rearrangement joins TRBV5-1 to TRBJ2-2; 9 nucleotides align to TRBD2. CDR3 length: 17 residues. The V segment lost 0 bases and the J segment 5 bases; nucleotides outside the gene matches: 8. Germline assignment: CDR1 SGHRS and CDR2 YFSETQ. CDR3 sequence: CASSLEASGELTGELFF. CDR3 DNA sequence: TGCGCCAGCAGCTTGGAAGCTAGCGGGGAATTGACCGGGGAGCTGTTTTTT. Supplemented by reference TRBV5-1 and TRBJ2-2, the full variable domain reads KAGVTQTPRYLIKTRGQQVTLSCSPISGHRSVSWYQQTPGQGLQFLFEYFSETQRNKGNFPGRFSGRQFSNSRSEMNVSTLELGDSALYLCASSLEASGELTGELFFGEGSRLTVL.

The J gene is TRBJ1-1, the V gene TRBV28; D not resolved. Germline lookup yields CDR1 MDHEN and CDR2 SYDVKM. V was cut by 2 bases and J by 0 bases, with 13 bases left in between. The CDR3 has 16 amino acids. DNA for the CDR3: TGTGCCAGCAGTTTACGCGGGGAATACATGAACACTGAAGCTTTCTTT. Translating it yields CASSLRGEYMNTEAFF.

The V call is TRBV7-3, the J call TRBJ2-1, with 10 positions matching TRBD1. The CDR3 sequence is 15 residues long. Germline trimming cut 3 bases from V and 6 bases from J; bases unmatched to any gene: 5. The germline V gene has CDR1 SGHTA and CDR2 FQGTGA. This CDR3 reads CASSFGTGVGNEQFF. The CDR3 DNA is TGTGCCAGCAGCTTCGGGACAGGGGTCGGCAATGAGCAGTTCTTC.

The chain has TRBV28 and TRBJ2-7; 11 bases fit TRBD2. Germline CDR1 is MDHEN and CDR2 is SYDVKM. This CDR3 has 19 residues. V lost 3 bases and J lost 0; bases outside the gene matches: 13. The CDR3 DNA follows: TGTGCCAGCAGTTTTGGGGTTAGCGGGAGGGGCCCCCTCTCCTACGAGCAGTACTTC. This sequence encodes CASSFGVSGRGPLSYEQYF.

The J gene is TRBJ1-2, the V gene TRBV19; D is unresolved. The CDR3 covers 14 residues. V was clipped by 1 base and J by 3 bases, with 9 bases between them. CDR1 and CDR2 (germline): LNHDA, SQIVND (reference sequence). CDR3 nucleotides: TGTGCCAGTAGTATAGGTGGAGGCGACTATGGCTACACCTTC. Its translation: CASSIGGGDYGYTF.

V and J are TRBV14 and TRBJ2-7; maybe TRBD2 (5 bases). The CDR3 covers 13 residues. CDR1 and CDR2 (germline): SGHDN, FVKESK. V lost 1 base to trimming and J lost 7 bases, with 11 bases between them. CDR3: CASSQAGRGEQYF. Here the CDR3 DNA reads TGTGCCAGCAGCCAAGCGGGCAGAGGGGAGCAGTACTTC.

The chain recombines TRBV6-5 with TRBJ1-1, with TRBD1 matching over 7 bases. This CDR3 comprises 15 residues. Unmatched junction bases numbered 8, after V lost 6 bases and J lost 1 base. Germline values: CDR1 MNHEY, CDR2 SVGAGI. The CDR3 DNA sequence: TGTGCCAGCAGAGTGGGGGACAGACCGAACACTGAAGCTTTCTTT. It is translated as CASRVGDRPNTEAFF.

The chain couples TRBV30 to TRBJ2-3; 10 nucleotides agree with TRBD2. The germline V gene has CDR1 GTSNPN and CDR2 SVGIG (reference sequence). CDR3 size: 17 residues. Losses at the gene ends were 5 bases for V and 5 bases for J; bases not matched to a gene: 16. The CDR3 DNA is TGTGCCTGGGGAATTGGAGCGGGAGGGCCGGGATTAGATACGCAGTATTTT. This codes for CAWGIGAGGPGLDTQYF.

As concerns this clone: Additional DNA sequences in this sample encode the identical CDR3. V usage is TRBV20-1 and J usage is TRBJ1-5, with D perhaps matching TRBD1 (5 bases). CDR1 and CDR2 (germline): DFQATT, SNEGSKA (reference sequence). Trimming pared 6 bases from V and 2 bases from J, leaving 5 bases between. This CDR3 comprises 11 residues. As DNA, the CDR3 is TGCAGTGCACAGGGCAATCAGCCCCAGCATTTT. Its translation is CSAQGNQPQHF.

V gene TRBV6-2 or TRBV6-3 combines with J gene TRBJ2-1; D not resolved. This CDR3 contains 15 residues. V lost 0 bases and J 6 bases, leaving 12 bases between the germline ends. Germline CDR1 reads MNHEY; CDR2 reads SVGEGT. The CDR3 here is CASSYSPAQVNEQFF. The CDR3 DNA is TGTGCCAGCAGTTACTCACCCGCGCAGGTCAATGAGCAGTTCTTC.

V and J are TRBV21-1 and TRBJ2-7; the table's D call, TRBD1, was not checked against the DNA. TRBV21-1 is designated a pseudogene. The CDR3 sequence is 11 residues long. CDR3 in DNA: TGTGCCACCCCGACATTACACGAGCAGTACGTC. The encoded protein is CATPTLHEQYV.

The chain recombines TRBV11-2 with TRBJ2-1; TRBD2 matches 11 bases. Germline-derived CDR1 and CDR2 are SGHAT and FQNNGV. The CDR3 contains 18 residues. Trimming at V came to 5 bases and at J to 3 bases, leaving 12 bases not matched to a gene. The CDR3, as DNA: TGTGCCAGCAGCACAGGGGGTCTAGCGGGGGGAAACTACAATGAGCAGTTCTTC. This sequence encodes CASSTGGLAGGNYNEQFF.